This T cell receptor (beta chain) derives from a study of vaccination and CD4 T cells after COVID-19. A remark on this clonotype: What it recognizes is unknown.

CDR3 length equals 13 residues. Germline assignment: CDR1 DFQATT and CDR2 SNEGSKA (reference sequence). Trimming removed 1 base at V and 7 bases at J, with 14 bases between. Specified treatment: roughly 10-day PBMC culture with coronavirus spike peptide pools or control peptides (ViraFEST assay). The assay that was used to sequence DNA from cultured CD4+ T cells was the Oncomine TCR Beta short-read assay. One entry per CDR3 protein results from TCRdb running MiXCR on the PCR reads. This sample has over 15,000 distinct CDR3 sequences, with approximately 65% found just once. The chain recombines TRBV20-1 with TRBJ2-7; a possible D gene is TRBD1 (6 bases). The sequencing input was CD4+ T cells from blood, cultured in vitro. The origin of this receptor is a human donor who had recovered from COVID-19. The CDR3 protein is CSARVPTGMEQYF. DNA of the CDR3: TGCAGTGCTAGAGTTCCGACAGGAATGGAGCAGTACTTC.